This T cell receptor beta chain was documented in a study of blood T cell repertoires in COVID-19. Study background: Acute and convalescent COVID-19 samples came from the United States, Italy and Spain. PBMCs, B-cell-depleted T cells, or T cells were the source of the cDNA or gDNA that made up the material.

This CDR3 comprises 16 residues. Between the trimmed V and J ends, which lost 0 bases and 0 bases, there was a span of 12 bases. Per the germline V gene, CDR1 is SGHTS and CDR2 is YDEGEE. The repertoire was sequenced with immunoSEQ multiplex PCR; TCRdb's copy has only in-frame clones and lacks some. The table records about 45,000 clones, approximately 85% of them present only once. What was sequenced was peripheral blood. The receptor was isolated from a woman of 80 years or more with acute or convalescent COVID-19. The rearrangement links TRBV5-8 to TRBJ1-1; no clear D gene. DNA for the CDR3: TGTGCCAGCAGCTTGGTTCGCGGGCCTATGAACACTGAAGCTTTCTTT. Translated, it gives CASSLVRGPMNTEAFF.